The clone carrying this T cell receptor beta chain was recorded only once. The sample is drawn from a study of blood T cell repertoires in COVID-19. The overall study: COVID-19 samples from acute and convalescent phases originated in the United States, Italy and Spain. Nucleic acid was either cDNA or gDNA, and it came from T cells, B-cell-depleted T cells, or PBMCs.

The authors' processing: Estimation of nucleated cell counts relied on the amplification of reference gene primers. TCRdb's copy holds only in-frame clones and misses some; the assay was immunoSEQ multiplex PCR. The V and J calls and the clone size are those of that table, but D and trimming were determined from the DNA. Here the sample spans about 35,000 clones, roughly 85% being singletons. The CDR3 is made up of 13 amino acids. The V end was cut by 5 bases, the J end by 4 bases, with 12 bases between. The V gene's germline CDR1 is SEHNR and CDR2 FQNEAQ (reference sequence). This rearrangement joins TRBV7-9 to TRBJ2-7, with D uncertain. The sequencing sample was made of peripheral blood. This receptor was obtained from a man aged 55-75 years with active or convalescent COVID-19. The CDR3: CASSGPARYEQYV. CDR3 nucleotide sequence: TGTGCCAGCAGCGGCCCGGCGAGGTACGAGCAGTACGTC.